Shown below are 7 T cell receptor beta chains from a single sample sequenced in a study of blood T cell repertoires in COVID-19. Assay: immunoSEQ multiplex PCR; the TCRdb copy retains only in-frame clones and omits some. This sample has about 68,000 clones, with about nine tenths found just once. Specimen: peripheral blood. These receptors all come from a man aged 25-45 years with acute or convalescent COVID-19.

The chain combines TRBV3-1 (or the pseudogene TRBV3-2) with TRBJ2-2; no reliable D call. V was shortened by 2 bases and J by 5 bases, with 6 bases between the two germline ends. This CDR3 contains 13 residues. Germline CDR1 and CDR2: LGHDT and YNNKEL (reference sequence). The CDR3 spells CASSQPPTGELFF. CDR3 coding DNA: TGTGCCAGCAGCCAACCCCCGACCGGGGAGCTGTTTTTT.

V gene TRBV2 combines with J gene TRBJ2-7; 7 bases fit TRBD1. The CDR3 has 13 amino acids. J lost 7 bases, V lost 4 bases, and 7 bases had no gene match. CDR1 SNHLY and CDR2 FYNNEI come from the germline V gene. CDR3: CASSGQGEWEQYF. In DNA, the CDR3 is TGTGCCAGCAGTGGCCAGGGGGAGTGGGAGCAGTACTTC.

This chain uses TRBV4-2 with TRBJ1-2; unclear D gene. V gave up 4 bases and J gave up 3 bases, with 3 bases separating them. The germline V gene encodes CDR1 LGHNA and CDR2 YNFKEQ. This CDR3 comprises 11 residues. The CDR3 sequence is CASSRDYGYTF. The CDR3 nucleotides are TGTGCCAGCAGCCGAGACTATGGCTACACCTTC.

CDR3 sequence (DNA): TGTGCCAGCAGCTTGACCGACCCTAACCGGGATGAGCAGTTCTTC. Translated: CASSLTDPNRDEQFF. The rearrangement links TRBV5-8 to TRBJ2-1; no firm D call. This CDR3 comprises 15 residues. Germline V CDR1 and CDR2: SGHTS, YDEGEE. V was trimmed by 1 base and J by 8 bases, leaving 16 bases between them.

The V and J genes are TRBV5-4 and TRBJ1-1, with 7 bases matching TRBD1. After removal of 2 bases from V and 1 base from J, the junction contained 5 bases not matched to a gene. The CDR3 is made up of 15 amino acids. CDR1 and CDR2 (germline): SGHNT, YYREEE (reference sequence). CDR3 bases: TGTGCCAGCAGCTTAAAGCAGGGGGGGAACACTGAAGCTTTCTTT. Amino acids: CASSLKQGGNTEAFF.

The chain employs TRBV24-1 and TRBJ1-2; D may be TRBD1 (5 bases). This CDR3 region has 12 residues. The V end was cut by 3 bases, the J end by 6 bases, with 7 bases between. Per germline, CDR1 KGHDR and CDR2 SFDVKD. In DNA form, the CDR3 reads TGTGCCACCAGTGATGCGGGGGATGGCTACACCTTC. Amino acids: CATSDAGDGYTF.

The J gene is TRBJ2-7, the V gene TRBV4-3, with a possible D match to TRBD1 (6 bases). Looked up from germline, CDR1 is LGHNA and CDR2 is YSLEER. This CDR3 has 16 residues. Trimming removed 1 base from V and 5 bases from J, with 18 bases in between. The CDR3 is CASSQGFGEGDNEQYF. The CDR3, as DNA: TGCGCCAGCAGCCAAGGGTTCGGAGAGGGGGACAACGAGCAGTACTTC.